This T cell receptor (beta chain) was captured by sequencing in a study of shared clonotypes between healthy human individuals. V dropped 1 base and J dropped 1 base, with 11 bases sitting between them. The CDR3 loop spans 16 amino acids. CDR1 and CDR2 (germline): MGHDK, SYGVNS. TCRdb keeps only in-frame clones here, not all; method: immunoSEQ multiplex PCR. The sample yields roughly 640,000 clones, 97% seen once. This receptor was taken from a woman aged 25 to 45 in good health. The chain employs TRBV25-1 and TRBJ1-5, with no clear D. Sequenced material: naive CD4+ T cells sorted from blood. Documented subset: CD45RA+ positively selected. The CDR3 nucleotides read TGTGCCAGCAGTGAATCAGCAGACTTGAGCAATCAGCCCCAGCATTTT. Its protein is CASSESADLSNQPQHF.